This T cell receptor (beta chain) came from a study of long-term antiretroviral therapy in people with HIV. In each sample, roughly 1-10 million cryopreserved PBMC were present before DNA extraction. Study-wide findings and caveats: ART was followed by higher diversity that remained below transplant donor controls. Specimens of blood were obtained during about 2004 to 2017, possibly under older ART regimens.

Samples were assayed with immunoSEQ v3.0 at survey level. Sequenced by immunoSEQ multiplex PCR; TCRdb stores in-frame clones only, minus some. The table has 25,000 to 35,000 clones, approximately 97% seen once. Note on this clone: What it recognizes is unknown.

The receptor was isolated from a man aged 30-40 years with HIV. The sequences come from unsorted PBMCs, collected 6.9 years after starting antiretroviral therapy.

Written as DNA, the CDR3 is TGTGCCACCAGCGGTAGTTGGGGAAAACTGTTTTTT. Protein: CATSGSWGKLFF. The chain recombines TRBV15 with TRBJ1-4; the D is unclear. Germline V gives CDR1 LNHNV, CDR2 YYDKDF (reference sequence). This CDR3 region has 12 residues. Between the trimmed V and J ends, which lost 5 bases and 10 bases, there was a span of 11 bases. Using reference TRBV15 and TRBJ1-4 for the parts outside the CDR3, the full variable domain is DAMVIQNPRYQVTQFGKPVTLSCSQTLNHNVMYWYQQKSSQAPKLLFHYYDKDFNNEADTPDNFQSRRPNTSFCFLDIRSPGLGDTAMYLCATSGSWGKLFFGSGTQLSVL.